This T cell receptor beta chain was sequenced in a study of T-cell memory formation after mild COVID-19. About the research overall: Across donors, TCR clusters were largely donor specific. General study results and limits: Clones which contracted sat mainly in CM and EM if CD4+, and in EMRA if CD8+. Clones contracting over day 15 to 85 were CD4/CD8 balanced, with later expanders leaning CD4+. Cross-reactive memory apparently joined, as some responding clones appeared in pre-infection memory.

Using its own MiXCR run on the 5' RACE reads, TCRdb lists one record per CDR3 protein. The sample yields a few hundred thousand distinct CDR3 sequences, less than 25% seen once. V shed 3 bases, J shed 7 bases, and the junction held 12 bases outside the gene matches. In germline, CDR1 is SGDLS, CDR2 YYNGEE. The CDR3 length is 16 residues. As regards this clonotype: As yet, its antigen is unknown.

The clonotype comes from an adult woman who had mild COVID-19 (a few samples of this study predate the infection). Cell type and time point are not known. The sequencing input was PBMCs or a T cell subset sorted from them (not recorded which). The gene calls are TRBV9 and TRBJ1-4, with 7 bases lining up with TRBD1. The CDR3 bases are TGTGCCAGCAGCGCGACCGTGGGCAGGGGGGGTGAAAAACTGTTTTTT. The encoded protein is CASSATVGRGGEKLFF.